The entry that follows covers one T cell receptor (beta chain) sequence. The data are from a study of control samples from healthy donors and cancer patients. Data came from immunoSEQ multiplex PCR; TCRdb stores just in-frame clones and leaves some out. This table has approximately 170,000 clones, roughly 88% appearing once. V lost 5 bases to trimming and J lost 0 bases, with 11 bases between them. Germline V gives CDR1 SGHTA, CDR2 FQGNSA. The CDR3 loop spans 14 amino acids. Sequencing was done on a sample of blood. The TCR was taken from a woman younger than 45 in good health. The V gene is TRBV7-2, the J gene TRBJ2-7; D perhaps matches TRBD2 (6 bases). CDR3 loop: CASSPHGSSYEQYF. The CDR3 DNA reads TGTGCCAGCAGCCCCCACGGGAGCTCCTACGAGCAGTACTTC.